This TCR beta chain came from a study of blood T cell repertoires in COVID-19. Study details: The United States, Italy and Spain supplied acute and convalescent COVID-19 samples. T cells, B-cell-depleted T cells, or PBMCs supplied cDNA or gDNA.

Data came from immunoSEQ multiplex PCR; TCRdb stores just in-frame clones and leaves some out. The table shows roughly 100,000 clones, with approximately 88% occurring only once. Germline loops: CDR1 SGHRS, CDR2 YFSETQ. V was trimmed by 2 bases and J by 4 bases, leaving 9 bases between them. This CDR3 contains 13 residues. The receptor comes from a man at least 80 years old with acute or convalescent COVID-19. Input material: peripheral blood. The V and J genes are TRBV5-1 and TRBJ1-1, with a tentative D call TRBD1 (6 bases). The CDR3 bases are TGCGCCAGCAGCTTCGGGGGGGCCACTGAAGCTTTCTTT. Translating it yields CASSFGGATEAFF.